The source of this TCR beta chain is a study of vaccination and CD4 T cells after COVID-19 (dated by TCRdb to between 2022 and 2023). Regarding the research as a whole: Every convalescent patient had a positive nasal swab PCR test for SARS-CoV-2, with mild disease in several patients and severe disease in one. Participants received two doses of either the Pfizer-BioNTech BNT162b2 vaccine (n=8) or the Moderna mRNA-1273 vaccine (n=2). In ten to eleven COVID-19 convalescent patients and a handful of infection-naive healthy vaccine recipients, researchers compared the spike-specific CD4+ TCR repertoire from before mRNA vaccination with the repertoire from after. Post-vaccine blood samples were taken a median of roughly 75 days after the second vaccine dose, with a range of about 14 to 241 days. Post-COVID blood samples were collected from convalescent patients a median of about 92 days after diagnosis, with a range of about 35 to 161 days. The convalescent cohort comprised six males and four females, including two Hispanic individuals, seven Caucasians, two Asians and one multiracial person. Results the study describes overall, beyond this receptor: Only a relatively small number of convalescent patients were included in the study, and early timepoints following natural infection were not analyzed. In convalescent patients, a median around 85% of post-vaccine SARS-CoV-2-reactive clones were detected only after vaccination, and vaccine-specific priming was suggested by this finding. Nearly all vaccine-specific clones in convalescent patients (304 of 307) were mono-reactive for SARS-CoV-2 spike rather than cross-reactive with common cold coronaviruses. Although the median number of SARS-CoV-2-reactive clonotypes went up from 20 to 25 after infection to roughly 40 after vaccination, the increase was not significant.

The convalescent patients' positive SARS-CoV-2 PCR tests were from March to December 2020, which was before the Alpha, Beta and Delta variants emerged in the United States. Ficoll-Paque Plus gradient centrifugation was used to isolate PBMCs from whole blood, and the isolated PBMCs were then either used fresh or cryopreserved at -140C. As concerns this clonotype: It lacks a known antigen. Base qualities are not provided; no much larger clone lies one nucleotide away.

The germline V gene (reference sequence) specifies DFQATT as CDR1 and SNEGSKA as CDR2. From its cysteine to its phenylalanine, the CDR3 spans 19 amino acids. Just the 57-base CDR3 DNA is kept, in frame starting at base 1. V is cut back by 2 bases and J by 0 bases, with 13 bases in the junction unmatched. The library was obtained by PCR. Sequencing was carried out with an Illumina iSeq 100. For the original study's pipeline: Non-productive sequences were removed, and CDR3s that did not start with C, did not end with F or W, or were shorter than 7 amino acids were discarded. Levenshtein distances (stringdist) and unrooted phylogenetic trees (ape) in R version 3.6.1 were used to assess CDR3 homology. In TCRdb, the public reads were trimmed at Q25 with fastp and aligned with MiXCR, with productive beta chains retained. Every distinct CDR3 protein forms one entry, paired with its most common genes and DNA. TCRdb's processing, not the authors' own work, is the source of the V and J calls. The sample table records some 21,000 distinct CDR3 sequences; 58% of these occur just once. Of the sample, about 1.1% falls within the top ten clones.

The rearrangement combines TRBV20-1 with TRBJ2-6, with 7 junctional bases fitting TRBD1. The sequences come from CD4+ T cells from blood, collected before SARS-CoV-2 vaccination. This TCR was sampled from a human donor who had recovered from COVID-19. The sequenced DNA is TGCAGTGCTAGAACGAGAGACAGGGAGAGGTTCTCTGGGGCCAACGTCCTGACTTTC. The encoded protein is CSARTRDRERFSGANVLTF.